These 9 T cell receptor beta chains originate from one sample sequenced in a study of shared clonotypes between healthy human individuals (dated by TCRdb to the early 2020s). The library was generated by the immunoSEQ multiplex PCR assay. In TCRdb, the immuneACCESS table is reduced to in-frame sequences with V and J assigned. These tables do not hold every clone; where another copy was compared, an unresolved V gene accounts for under half, and the others remain unexplained. This sample comprises 2.5 million or so clones, around nine tenths of them detected only once. The top ten clones comprise about 0.13% of the sample. What was sequenced was naive CD4+ T cells sorted from blood. Reading the label with the study, this specimen's cell subset or site is: CD45RA+ positively selected. The receptors come from a man younger than 35 in good health.

Points on this clone: One junction end disagrees with the germline gene, perhaps due to a read error. V gene TRBV18 combines with J gene TRBJ2-3; D remains ambiguous. The CDR3 sequence is 16 residues long. From germline, CDR1 is KGHSH and CDR2 LQKENI. The CDR3 here is CASSPRGPAFPDTQYF. The CDR3 region has the DNA TGTGCCAGCTCGCCACGCGGCCCAGCGTTCCCAGATACGCAGTATTTT.

V usage is TRBV13 and J usage is TRBJ2-5; D is uncertain. CDR1 is PRHDT, CDR2 FYEKMQ, per germline (reference sequence). The CDR3 covers 12 residues. V was trimmed by 5 bases and J by 5 bases, leaving 9 bases between them. Written as DNA, the CDR3 is TGTGCCAGCAGCCGGACGAGGGAGACCCAGTACTTC. It codes for CASSRTRETQYF.

This clone was seen a single time. The V call is TRBV18, the J call TRBJ2-1, with 10 bases lining up with TRBD1. The germline V gene encodes CDR1 KGHSH and CDR2 LQKENI. J was trimmed by 8 bases and V by 6 bases; bases with no gene match: 10. CDR3 length: 15 amino acids. CDR3 sequence (DNA): TGTGCCAGCTCGTACCGGGACAGGGGTAGCGATGAGCAGTTCTTC. Residues: CASSYRDRGSDEQFF.

The count of this clone is one. This sequence joins TRBV7-9 and TRBJ2-4, with 8 bases matching TRBD1. The CDR3 spans 13 residues. The junction had 4 bases not matched to a gene; V was cut back by 4 bases and J by 8 bases. CDR1 SEHNR and CDR2 FQNEAQ come from the germline V gene (reference sequence). CDR3 nucleotides: TGTGCCAGCAGCTCCAGGGGGCCGGACATTCAGTACTTC. Its translation: CASSSRGPDIQYF.

The chain recombines TRBV10-1 with TRBJ2-7; D unresolved. V shed 3 bases and J shed 2 bases, with 11 bases lying between them. Germline values: CDR1 WNHNN, CDR2 SYGVQD (reference sequence). The CDR3 is made up of 14 amino acids. The CDR3 DNA sequence: TGCGCCAGCAGTGATTGGGCAGAGCCCTACGAGCAGTACTTC. Protein: CASSDWAEPYEQYF.

In nucleotides, the CDR3 is TGCGCCAGCAGCCCCAGACAGGCAACGACCTACGAGCAGTACTTC. Translating it yields CASSPRQATTYEQYF. The chain has TRBV5-1 and TRBJ2-7; perhaps TRBD1 as D (6 bases). This CDR3 has 15 residues. The germline V and J ends were trimmed by 4 bases and 2 bases, with 16 bases remaining between them. Germline CDR1 and CDR2: SGHRS and YFSETQ.

The CDR3 reads CASSLGWDRGTEAFF. DNA for the CDR3: TGTGCCAGCAGCTTAGGTTGGGACAGGGGTACTGAAGCTTTCTTT. This rearrangement joins TRBV5-4 to TRBJ1-1; 10 bases map to TRBD1. CDR3 length equals 15 residues. V was clipped by 2 bases and J by 5 bases; unmatched bases: 6. Germline CDR1 SGHNT, CDR2 YYREEE (reference sequence).

CDR3 residues: CASSVDTSSYEQYF. The CDR3, as DNA: TGTGCCAGCAGTGTCGACACTAGCTCCTACGAGCAGTACTTC. The chain links TRBV6-1 to TRBJ2-7; D may be TRBD2 (5 bases). CDR1 and CDR2 from the germline V gene are MNHNS and SASEGT. CDR3 size: 14 residues. V lost 4 bases, J lost 0 bases, and 10 bases lay in between.

The chain has TRBV19 and TRBJ1-1; D may be TRBD1 (6 bases). Between the trimmed V and J ends, which lost 5 bases and 1 base, there was a span of 17 bases. Per germline, CDR1 LNHDA and CDR2 SQIVND (reference sequence). The CDR3 totals 16 residues. CDR3 bases: TGTGCCAGTAGTCCCGCCGGGGGGCGACAGAACACTGAAGCTTTCTTT. Translating gives CASSPAGGRQNTEAFF.